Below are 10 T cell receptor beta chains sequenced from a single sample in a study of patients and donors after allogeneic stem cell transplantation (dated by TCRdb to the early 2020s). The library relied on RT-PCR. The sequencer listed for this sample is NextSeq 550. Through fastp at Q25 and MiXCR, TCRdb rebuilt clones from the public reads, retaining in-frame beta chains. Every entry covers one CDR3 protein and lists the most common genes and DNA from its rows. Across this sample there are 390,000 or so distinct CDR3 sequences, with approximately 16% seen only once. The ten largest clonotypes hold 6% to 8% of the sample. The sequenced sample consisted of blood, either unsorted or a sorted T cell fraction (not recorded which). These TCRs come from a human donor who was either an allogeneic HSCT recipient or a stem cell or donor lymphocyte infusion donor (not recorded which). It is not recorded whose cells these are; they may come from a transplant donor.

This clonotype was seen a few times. The CDR3 protein is CSARDRKSGGYEQYF. CDR3 nucleotides: TGCAGTGCTAGAGATAGGAAGAGTGGGGGCTACGAGCAGTACTTC. The V and J genes are TRBV20-1 and TRBJ2-7; D may be TRBD1 or TRBD2 (5 bases each). Between the trimmed V and J ends, which lost 0 bases and 3 bases, there was a span of 15 bases. CDR1 and CDR2 from the germline V gene are DFQATT and SNEGSKA (reference sequence). CDR3 length: 15 amino acids.

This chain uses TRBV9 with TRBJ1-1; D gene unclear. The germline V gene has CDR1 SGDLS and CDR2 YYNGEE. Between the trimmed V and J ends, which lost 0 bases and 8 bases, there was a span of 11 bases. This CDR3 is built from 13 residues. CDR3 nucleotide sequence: TGTGCCAGCAGCGTAGATGGGGAGGCCGAAGCTTTCTTT. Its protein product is CASSVDGEAEAFF.

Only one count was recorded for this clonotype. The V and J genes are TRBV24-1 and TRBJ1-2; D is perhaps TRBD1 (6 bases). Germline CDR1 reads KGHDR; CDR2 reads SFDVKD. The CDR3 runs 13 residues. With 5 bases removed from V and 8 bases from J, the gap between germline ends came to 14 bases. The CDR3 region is CATSGSGGGGYTF. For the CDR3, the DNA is TGTGCCACCAGTGGATCTGGGGGCGGCGGCTACACCTTC.

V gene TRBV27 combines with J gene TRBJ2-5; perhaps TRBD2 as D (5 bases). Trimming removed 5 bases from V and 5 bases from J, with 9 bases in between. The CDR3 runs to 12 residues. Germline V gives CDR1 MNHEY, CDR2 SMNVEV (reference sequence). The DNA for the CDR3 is TGTGCCAGCAGTGCCCGGGGTGAGACCCAGTACTTC. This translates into CASSARGETQYF.

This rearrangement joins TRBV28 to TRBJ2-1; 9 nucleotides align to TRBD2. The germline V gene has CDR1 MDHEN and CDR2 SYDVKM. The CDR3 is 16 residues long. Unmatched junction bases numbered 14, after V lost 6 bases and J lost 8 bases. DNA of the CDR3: TGTGCCAGCAGCTCGCCTCCTAGCGGGAAGATGCATGAGCAGTTCTTC. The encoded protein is CASSSPPSGKMHEQFF.

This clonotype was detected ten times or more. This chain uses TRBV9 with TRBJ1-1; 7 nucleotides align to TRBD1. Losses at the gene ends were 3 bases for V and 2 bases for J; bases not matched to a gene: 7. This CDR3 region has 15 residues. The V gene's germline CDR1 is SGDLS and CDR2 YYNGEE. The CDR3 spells CASSETGTVNTEAFF. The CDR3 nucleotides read TGTGCCAGCAGCGAGACCGGGACAGTCAACACTGAAGCTTTCTTT.

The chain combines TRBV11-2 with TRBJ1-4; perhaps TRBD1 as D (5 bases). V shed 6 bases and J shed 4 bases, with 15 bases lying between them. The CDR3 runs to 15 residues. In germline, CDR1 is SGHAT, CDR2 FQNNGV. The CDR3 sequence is CASSRDRLLNEKLFF. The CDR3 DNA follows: TGTGCCAGCAGTCGGGACCGGCTCCTTAATGAAAAACTGTTTTTT. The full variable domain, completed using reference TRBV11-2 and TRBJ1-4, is EAGVAQSPRYKIIEKRQSVAFWCNPISGHATLYWYQQILGQGPKLLIQFQNNGVVDDSQLPKDRFSAERLKGVDSTLKIQPAKLEDSAVYLCASSRDRLLNEKLFFGSGTQLSVL.

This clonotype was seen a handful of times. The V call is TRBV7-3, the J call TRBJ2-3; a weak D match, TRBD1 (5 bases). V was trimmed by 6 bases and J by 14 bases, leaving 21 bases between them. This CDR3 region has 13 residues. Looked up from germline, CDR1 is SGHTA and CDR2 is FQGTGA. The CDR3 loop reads CASSSGPQGIGYF. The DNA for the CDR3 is TGTGCCAGCAGTTCCGGGCCCCAGGGTATAGGGTATTTT. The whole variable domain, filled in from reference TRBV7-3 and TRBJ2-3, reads GAGVSQTPSNKVTEKGKYVELRCDPISGHTALYWYRQSLGQGPEFLIYFQGTGAADDSGLPNDRFFAVRPEGSVSTLKIQRTERGDSAVYLCASSSGPQGIGYFGPGTRLTVL.

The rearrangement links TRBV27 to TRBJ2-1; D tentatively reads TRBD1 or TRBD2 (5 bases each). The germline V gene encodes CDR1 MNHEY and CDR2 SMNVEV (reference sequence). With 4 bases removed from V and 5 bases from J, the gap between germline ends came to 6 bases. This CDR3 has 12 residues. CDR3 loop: CASSWGNNEQFF. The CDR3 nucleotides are TGTGCCAGCAGTTGGGGGAACAATGAGCAGTTCTTC.

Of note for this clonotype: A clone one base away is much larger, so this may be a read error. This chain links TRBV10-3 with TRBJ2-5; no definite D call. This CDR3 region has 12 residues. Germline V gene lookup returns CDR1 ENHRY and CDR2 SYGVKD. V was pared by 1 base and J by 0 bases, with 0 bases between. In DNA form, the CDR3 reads TGTGCCATCAGTGAGTACCAAGAGACCCAGTACTTC. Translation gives CAISEYQETQYF.